The 8 T cell receptor beta chains below all came from one sample that was sequenced in a study of cytomegalovirus exposure and HLA in healthy donors. Libraries were prepared by immunoSEQ multiplex PCR; TCRdb keeps only in-frame clonotypes and omits some of them. Of 160,000 or so clones in the sample, about 88% are singletons; the top ten hold around 3%. The sample taken for sequencing was PBMCs. The receptors stem from a man aged 18-30 years in good health and CMV-seronegative.

The CDR3 protein is CATAPTSGKETQYF. Written as DNA, the CDR3 is TGTGCCACCGCACCGACTAGCGGGAAGGAGACCCAGTACTTC. The V gene is TRBV11-1, the J gene TRBJ2-5; 11 bases are a match to TRBD2. The CDR3 contains 14 residues. Trimming cost V 10 bases and J 5 bases; bases outside gene matches: 9. Germline CDR1 reads SGHAT; CDR2 reads FQDESV (reference sequence).

CDR3 protein: CASSRLAKETQYF. As DNA, the CDR3 is TGTGCCAGCAGCCGACTAGCGAAAGAGACCCAGTACTTC. The gene calls are TRBV7-6 and TRBJ2-5; TRBD2 matches 8 bases. Germline CDR1 and CDR2: SGHVS and FNYEAQ. Germline trimming cut 5 bases from V and 3 bases from J; bases unmatched to any gene: 2. The CDR3 has 13 amino acids.

The V and J genes are TRBV5-1 and TRBJ1-1; D gene ambiguous. Between the trimmed V and J ends, which lost 5 bases and 0 bases, there was a span of 11 bases. Germline V gives CDR1 SGHRS, CDR2 YFSETQ. This CDR3 is 14 amino acids long. In DNA, the CDR3 is TGCGCCAGCAGACAATCCGGAGTGAACACTGAAGCTTTCTTT. Translated, it gives CASRQSGVNTEAFF.

This clone showed up just a few times. The chain couples TRBV28 to TRBJ2-7, with a possible D match to TRBD1 (6 bases). There are 14 residues in the CDR3. Per the germline V gene, CDR1 is MDHEN and CDR2 is SYDVKM. V was clipped by 6 bases and J by 2 bases, with 14 bases between them. As DNA, the CDR3 is TGTGCCAGCAGGTTACAGGGTTCTCCCTACGAGCAGTACGTC. It is translated as CASRLQGSPYEQYV.

The chain links TRBV25-1 to TRBJ2-4; perhaps TRBD1 as D (5 bases). Trimming left V 1 base short and J 5 bases short, with 12 bases between. Looked up from germline, CDR1 is MGHDK and CDR2 is SYGVNS. CDR3 length equals 15 residues. The CDR3 nucleotides are TGTGCCAGCAGTGAATTCAAGGGGCAGGAAAACATTCAGTACTTC. Its translation is CASSEFKGQENIQYF.

V is TRBV28 and J is TRBJ2-1; 8 bases agree with TRBD1. The CDR3 is made up of 11 amino acids. Germline-derived CDR1 and CDR2 are MDHEN and SYDVKM. V gave up 4 bases and J gave up 14 bases; unmatched junction bases: 4. The CDR3 bases are TGTGCCAGCAGTTACAGGGGGTGGGAGTTCTTC. This sequence encodes CASSYRGWEFF.

The chain carries TRBV5-1 and TRBJ2-2; 7 bases map to TRBD1. CDR1 and CDR2 from the germline V gene are SGHRS and YFSETQ. The CDR3 contains 17 residues. The V segment lost 4 bases and the J segment 0 bases; nucleotides outside the gene matches: 9. CDR3 sequence (DNA): TGCGCCAGCAGCATCTCCTGGGACAGCTCGAACACCGGGGAGCTGTTTTTT. This codes for CASSISWDSSNTGELFF.

The V and J genes are TRBV6-6 and TRBJ2-7; a possible D gene is TRBD2 (5 bases). Germline CDR1 is MNHNY and CDR2 is SVGAGI (reference sequence). Trimming left V 0 bases short and J 3 bases short, with 12 bases between. CDR3 length equals 15 residues. The CDR3 region is CASSYSIDGGYEQYF. In nucleotides, the CDR3 is TGTGCCAGCAGTTACTCGATCGACGGAGGCTACGAGCAGTACTTC.